A selection of T cell receptor beta chains follows, all from one sample in a study of a mutant IDH1 vaccine in newly diagnosed glioma. Sequencing was performed with immunoSEQ multiplex PCR; in TCRdb, only in-frame clones are kept and a portion is missing. The data contain about 25,000 clones, roughly 93% of them seen just once; the ten biggest clones take up roughly 1.1%. The source material was PBMCs, sampled from a glioma patient treated with radiotherapy, temozolomide or both. The receptors here all came from a man in his forties or fifties with glioma. Each CDR3 is given with its conserved first and last residue. The order of the fields is CDR3 length, D gene, J gene, clone size, V gene, CDR3 protein, CDR3 DNA. D genes are given only for firm matches. A row's size may be missing; if present it is once, few, many or a size class.

18	TRBD2	TRBJ2-3	-	TRBV27	CASTYISGRTLLTDTQYF	TGTGCCAGCACCTATATTAGCGGGAGGACCCTACTCACAGATACGCAGTATTTT
17	-	TRBJ1-3	-	TRBV30	CAWSVPWGRPPGNTIYF	TGTGCCTGGAGTGTACCTTGGGGTCGACCCCCTGGAAACACCATATATTTT
16	-	TRBJ2-3	-	TRBV6-1	CASSERGGPSTDTQYF	TGTGCCAGCAGTGAAAGAGGCGGCCCTAGCACAGATACGCAGTATTTT
15	-	TRBJ2-1	-	TRBV6-5	CASSYAGTFYNEQFF	TGTGCCAGCAGTTACGCCGGGACTTTCTACAATGAGCAGTTCTTC
14	-	TRBJ2-2	-	TRBV2	CAGNLGQNTGELFF	TGTGCCGGGAACCTGGGGCAGAACACCGGGGAGCTGTTTTTT
15	-	TRBJ2-1	-	TRBV27	CATSLWVDPYNEQFF	TGTGCCACCTCCCTCTGGGTTGATCCCTACAATGAGCAGTTCTTC
17	-	TRBJ2-7	-	TRBV5-6	CASSSPGTGTGGSEQYF	TGTGCCAGCAGCAGTCCCGGGACCGGGACTGGCGGTAGCGAGCAGTACTTC
16	TRBD1	TRBJ2-5	-	TRBV9	CASSGQGQERQETQYF	TGTGCCAGCAGCGGACAGGGACAGGAGAGACAAGAGACCCAGTACTTC
15	-	TRBJ1-1	-	TRBV5-1	CASSGSGGWDTEAFF	TGCGCCAGCAGCGGCTCGGGGGGTTGGGACACTGAAGCTTTCTTT
15	-	TRBJ1-1	-	TRBV2	CASSESSAKWPEAFF	TGTGCCAGCAGTGAGAGCTCAGCGAAGTGGCCTGAAGCTTTCTTT
18	TRBD1	TRBJ2-5	-	TRBV7-8	CASSLSRRMTGMGETQYF	TGTGCCAGCAGCTTATCGCGAAGGATGACAGGGATGGGGGAGACCCAGTACTTC
14	-	TRBJ1-5	-	TRBV12-5	CASGLEGTNQPQHF	TGTGCTAGTGGTTTGGAGGGGACGAATCAGCCCCAGCATTTT
12	-	TRBJ2-5	-	TRBV2	CASSWTRAEQYF	TGTGCCAGCAGTTGGACCCGAGCGGAGCAGTACTTC
13	-	TRBJ1-1	-	TRBV5-4	CASSFQGNTEAFF	TGTGCCAGCAGCTTTCAGGGGAACACTGAAGCTTTCTTT
15	-	TRBJ2-7	-	TRBV5-6	CASSFRAPSSYEQYF	TGTGCCAGCAGCTTCAGGGCTCCGAGCTCCTACGAGCAGTACTTC
15	TRBD1	TRBJ1-1	-	TRBV5-1	CASSLGSRGSTEAFF	TGCGCCAGCAGCTTGGGGAGCAGGGGGTCCACTGAAGCTTTCTTT
13	TRBD2	TRBJ2-7	-	TRBV30	CAWSLAGGYEQYF	TGTGCCTGGAGTTTAGCGGGGGGCTACGAGCAGTACTTC
13	-	TRBJ2-7	-	TRBV7-6	CASSLAHGDEQYF	TGTGCCAGCAGCTTAGCGCATGGGGACGAGCAGTACTTC
14	-	TRBJ1-4	-	TRBV4-3	CASSQDRADRKLFF	TGCGCCAGCAGCCAAGATCGGGCAGACAGAAAACTGTTTTTT
18	-	TRBJ2-6	-	TRBV27	CASSLSGASPTGANVLTF	TGTGCCAGCAGTTTATCAGGAGCTAGCCCGACTGGGGCCAACGTCCTGACTTTC
18	-	TRBJ2-3	-	TRBV7-2	CASSLYSKGPTLTDTQYF	TGTGCCAGCAGCTTATATTCCAAGGGACCAACACTCACAGATACGCAGTATTTT
13	-	TRBJ1-2	-	TRBV29-1	CSVRGVPNYGYTF	TGCAGCGTTCGGGGGGTACCTAACTATGGCTACACCTTC
13	TRBD2	TRBJ2-3	-	TRBV29-1	CSGGGAIGDTQYF	TGCAGCGGCGGGGGGGCGATAGGGGATACGCAGTATTTT
17	TRBD2	TRBJ2-7	-	TRBV9	CASSVAASGSISYEQYF	TGTGCCAGCAGCGTAGCGGCTAGCGGGAGTATCTCCTACGAGCAGTACTTC
17	TRBD2	TRBJ2-3	-	TRBV10-3	CAISDPTSGGDTDTQYF	TGTGCCATCAGTGACCCCACTAGCGGGGGCGACACAGATACGCAGTATTTT
17	TRBD2	TRBJ2-1	-	TRBV19	CASSISIAGGTYNEQFF	TGTGCCAGTAGTATTTCGATAGCGGGAGGGACCTACAATGAGCAGTTCTTC
15	TRBD1	TRBJ1-1	-	TRBV19	CASRTDRGYTTEAFF	TGTGCCAGTAGGACGGACAGGGGGTATACCACTGAAGCTTTCTTT
14	-	TRBJ2-7	-	TRBV5-8	CASSLPGQLYEQYF	TGTGCCAGCAGCTTGCCAGGGCAGCTCTACGAGCAGTACTTC
14	-	TRBJ1-3	-	TRBV30	CAWFSPGSQDTIYF	TGTGCCTGGTTTTCCCCAGGATCCCAGGACACCATATATTTT
15	TRBD1	TRBJ2-6	-	TRBV2	CARGQGNSGANVLTF	TGTGCCAGAGGACAGGGAAACTCTGGGGCCAACGTCCTGACTTTC
12	TRBD1	TRBJ2-4	-	TRBV30	CAWHIGTGNTYF	TGTGCCTGGCATATAGGGACAGGGAATACGTACTTC
14	-	TRBJ2-7	-	TRBV5-6	CASSLLPGAYEQYF	TGTGCCAGCAGCTTGCTACCGGGGGCCTACGAGCAGTACTTC
17	-	TRBJ2-3	-	TRBV5-1	CASSLRAAGVSTDTQYF	TGCGCCAGCAGCTTGAGAGCGGCAGGGGTTAGCACAGATACGCAGTATTTT
13	TRBD1	TRBJ1-1	-	TRBV2	CASSGQGNTEAFF	TGTGCCAGCAGTGGACAGGGGAACACTGAAGCTTTCTTT
13	-	TRBJ2-1	-	TRBV6-5	CASSHDSYNEQFF	TGTGCCAGCAGTCACGACTCCTACAATGAGCAGTTCTTC
12	-	TRBJ1-1	-	TRBV30	CAWDRSNTEAFF	TGTGCCTGGGACAGGTCGAACACTGAAGCTTTCTTT
12	-	TRBJ1-1	once	TRBV7-9	CASSLNSLEAFF	TGTGCCAGCAGCTTAAACAGTCTTGAAGCTTTCTTT
13	-	TRBJ1-1	-	TRBV4-1	CASSILLNTEAFF	TGCGCCAGCAGCATACTTCTGAACACTGAAGCTTTCTTT
15	-	TRBJ2-7	-	TRBV18	CASSPRGAGYYEQYF	TGTGCCAGCTCACCACGAGGTGCGGGGTATTACGAGCAGTACTTC
16	-	TRBJ1-1	once	TRBV9	CASSVAGHGVNTEAFF	TGTGCCAGCAGCGTAGCCGGCCATGGGGTGAACACTGAAGCTTTCTTT
15	TRBD1	TRBJ1-1	once	TRBV11-3	CASSLAGTGNTEAFF	TGTGCCAGCAGCTTAGCCGGGACAGGTAACACTGAAGCTTTCTTT
17	-	TRBJ1-3	-	TRBV9	CASSPGGSSSSGNTIYF	TGTGCCAGCAGCCCGGGAGGCAGTAGCTCCTCTGGAAACACCATATATTTT
15	TRBD1	TRBJ1-1	once	TRBV19	CASSIVAGGNTEAFF	TGTGCCAGTAGTATAGTCGCAGGGGGCAACACTGAAGCTTTCTTT
15	-	TRBJ2-5	-	TRBV29-1	CSVEDLPSPGETQYF	TGCAGCGTTGAAGATCTGCCTTCCCCTGGGGAGACCCAGTACTTC
14	-	TRBJ1-5	-	TRBV16	CASSQSLGNQPQHF	TGTGCCAGCAGCCAATCTTTAGGGAATCAGCCCCAGCATTTT
14	TRBD1	TRBJ2-7	few	TRBV7-9	CASSRTGGGYEQYF	TGTGCCAGCAGCCGGACAGGGGGCGGGTACGAGCAGTACTTC
20	-	TRBJ1-3	-	TRBV4-1	CASSQEGGSGMRASGNTIYF	TGCGCCAGCAGCCAAGAAGGAGGGAGTGGGATGAGAGCCTCTGGAAACACCATATATTTT
14	TRBD1	TRBJ1-4	-	TRBV2	CASSQGQAYEKLFF	TGTGCCAGCAGTCAGGGACAGGCATATGAAAAACTGTTTTTT
12	-	TRBJ2-1	-	TRBV7-9	CVGEETYNEQFF	TGTGTCGGGGAGGAGACCTACAATGAGCAGTTCTTC
14	-	TRBJ2-5	-	TRBV4-3	CASSPGTRAETQYF	TGCGCCAGCAGCCCGGGGACTCGGGCGGAGACCCAGTACTTC
15	-	TRBJ2-7	-	TRBV19	CASGIGAMNTYEQYF	TGTGCCAGTGGAATAGGGGCCATGAATACCTACGAGCAGTACTTC
14	-	TRBJ2-3	-	TRBV27	CASSLWPRTDTQYF	TGTGCCAGCAGTTTATGGCCCCGAACAGATACGCAGTATTTT
13	-	TRBJ1-1	-	TRBV18	CASSFGLNTEAFF	TGTGCCAGCTCGTTCGGGCTGAACACTGAAGCTTTCTTT
15	TRBD2	TRBJ2-2	-	TRBV7-8	CASSLFTSGTGELFF	TGTGCCAGCAGCTTATTCACTAGCGGGACCGGGGAGCTGTTTTTT
15	TRBD2	TRBJ2-3	-	TRBV9	CASSVGASGGGTQYF	TGTGCCAGCAGCGTAGGTGCTAGCGGGGGTGGTACGCAGTATTTT